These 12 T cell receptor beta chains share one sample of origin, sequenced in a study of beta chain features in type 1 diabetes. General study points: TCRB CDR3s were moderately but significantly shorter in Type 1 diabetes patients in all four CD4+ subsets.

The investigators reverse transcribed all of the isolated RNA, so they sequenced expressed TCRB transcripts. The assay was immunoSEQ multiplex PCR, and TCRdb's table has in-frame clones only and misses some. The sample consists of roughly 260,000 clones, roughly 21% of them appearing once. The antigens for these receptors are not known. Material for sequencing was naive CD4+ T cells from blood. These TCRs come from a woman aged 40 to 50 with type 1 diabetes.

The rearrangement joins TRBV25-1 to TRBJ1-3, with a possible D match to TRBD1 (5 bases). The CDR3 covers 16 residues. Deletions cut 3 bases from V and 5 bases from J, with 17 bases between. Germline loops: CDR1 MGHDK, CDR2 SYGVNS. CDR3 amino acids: CASSESGGVLRNTIYF. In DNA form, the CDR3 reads TGTGCCAGCAGTGAGTCCGGAGGGGTGTTACGAAACACCATATATTTT.

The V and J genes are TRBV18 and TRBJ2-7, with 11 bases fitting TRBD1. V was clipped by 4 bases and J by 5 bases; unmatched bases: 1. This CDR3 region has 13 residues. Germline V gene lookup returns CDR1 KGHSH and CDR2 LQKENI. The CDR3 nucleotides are TGTGCCAGCTCACAGGGACAGGGGGACGAGCAGTACTTC. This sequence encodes CASSQGQGDEQYF.

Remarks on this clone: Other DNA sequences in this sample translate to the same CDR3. The CDR3 nucleotides are TGCAGTGCCCCAGGGGAAACTGAAGCTTTCTTT. Its protein is CSAPGETEAFF. The V gene is TRBV20-1, the J gene TRBJ1-1; D might be TRBD1 (6 bases). V was shortened by 6 bases and J by 5 bases, with 10 bases between the two germline ends. Germline V gene lookup returns CDR1 DFQATT and CDR2 SNEGSKA (reference sequence). The CDR3 is made up of 11 amino acids.

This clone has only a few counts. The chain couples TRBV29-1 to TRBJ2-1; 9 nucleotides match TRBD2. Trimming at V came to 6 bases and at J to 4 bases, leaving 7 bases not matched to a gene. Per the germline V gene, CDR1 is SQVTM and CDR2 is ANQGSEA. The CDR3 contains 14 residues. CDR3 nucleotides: TGCAGCGTCTGCCCTAGCGGGGTTTACAATGAGCAGTTCTTC. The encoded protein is CSVCPSGVYNEQFF.

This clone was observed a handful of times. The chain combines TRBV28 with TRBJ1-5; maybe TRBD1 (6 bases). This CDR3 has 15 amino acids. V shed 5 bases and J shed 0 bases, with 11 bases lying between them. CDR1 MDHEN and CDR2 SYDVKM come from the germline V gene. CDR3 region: CASSPPGVSNQPQHF. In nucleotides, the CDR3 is TGTGCCAGCAGTCCGCCAGGGGTTAGCAATCAGCCCCAGCATTTT. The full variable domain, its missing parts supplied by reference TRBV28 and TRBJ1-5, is DVKVTQSSRYLVKRTGEKVFLECVQDMDHENMFWYRQDPGLGLRLIYFSYDVKMKEKGDIPEGYSVSREKKERFSLILESASTNQTSMYLCASSPPGVSNQPQHFGDGTRLSIL.

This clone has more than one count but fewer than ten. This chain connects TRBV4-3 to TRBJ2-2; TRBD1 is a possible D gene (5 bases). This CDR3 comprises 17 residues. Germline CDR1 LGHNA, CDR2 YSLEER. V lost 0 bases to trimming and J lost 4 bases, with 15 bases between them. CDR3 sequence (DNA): TGCGCCAGCAGCCAAGAGGGAAGGCCAGGGCCCACCGGGGAGCTGTTTTTT. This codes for CASSQEGRPGPTGELFF.

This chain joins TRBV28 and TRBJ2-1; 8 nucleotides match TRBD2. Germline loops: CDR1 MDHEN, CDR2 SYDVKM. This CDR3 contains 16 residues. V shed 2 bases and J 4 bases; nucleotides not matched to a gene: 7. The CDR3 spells CASSLATSGIYNEQFF. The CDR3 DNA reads TGTGCCAGCAGTTTAGCCACTAGCGGAATTTACAATGAGCAGTTCTTC.

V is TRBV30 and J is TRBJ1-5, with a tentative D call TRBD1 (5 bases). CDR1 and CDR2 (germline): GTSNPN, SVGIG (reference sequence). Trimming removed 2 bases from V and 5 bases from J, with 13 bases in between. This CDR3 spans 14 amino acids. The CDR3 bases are TGTGCCTGGAGTCTGATGACAGATGATCAGCCCCAGCATTTT. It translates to CAWSLMTDDQPQHF.

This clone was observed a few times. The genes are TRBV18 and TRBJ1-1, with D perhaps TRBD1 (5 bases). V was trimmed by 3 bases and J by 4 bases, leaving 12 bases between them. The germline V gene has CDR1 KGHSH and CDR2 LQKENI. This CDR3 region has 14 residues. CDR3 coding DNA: TGTGCCAGCTCACCGTCCAATCAGGGCACTGAAGCTTTCTTT. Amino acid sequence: CASSPSNQGTEAFF.

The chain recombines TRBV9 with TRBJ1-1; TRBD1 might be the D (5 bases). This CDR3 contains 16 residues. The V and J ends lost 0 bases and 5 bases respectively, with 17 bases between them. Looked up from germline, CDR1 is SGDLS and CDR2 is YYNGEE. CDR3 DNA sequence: TGTGCCAGCAGCGTAGTGGGGGGACTCACCGGTACTGAAGCTTTCTTT. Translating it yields CASSVVGGLTGTEAFF.

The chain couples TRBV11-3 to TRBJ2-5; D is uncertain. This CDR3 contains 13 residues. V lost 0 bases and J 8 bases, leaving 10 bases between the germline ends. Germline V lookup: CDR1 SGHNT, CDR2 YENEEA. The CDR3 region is CASSLDGARTQYF. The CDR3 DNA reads TGTGCCAGCAGCTTAGATGGAGCGCGTACCCAGTACTTC.

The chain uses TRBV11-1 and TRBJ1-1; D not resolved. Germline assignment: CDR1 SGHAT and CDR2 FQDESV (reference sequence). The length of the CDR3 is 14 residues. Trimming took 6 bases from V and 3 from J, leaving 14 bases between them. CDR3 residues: CASSLVSRDTEAFF. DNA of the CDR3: TGTGCCAGCAGTCTCGTTTCCCGGGACACTGAAGCTTTCTTT.